The source of this TCR beta chain is a study of cytomegalovirus exposure and HLA in healthy donors. The PCR ran on 60 Vbeta and 13 Jbeta primers. TCRdb's table, derived via immunoSEQ multiplex PCR, lists solely in-frame clones and lacks some. The profile shows some 120,000 clones, 15% of them singletons. Study-wide findings and caveats: In a later analysis, parvovirus B19, influenza, CMV and Epstein-Barr virus appeared linked to several top co-occurrence clusters.

Concerning this clone itself: Antigen specificity is unknown.

This TCR derives from a woman between 18 and 29 years old in good health and CMV-seronegative. The sequenced sample consisted of PBMCs.

The CDR3 region has the DNA TGTGCCAGCAGCCCCTCCAACACCGGGGAGCTGTTTTTT. This gives the protein CASSPSNTGELFF. V is TRBV7-2 and J is TRBJ2-2; D is undetermined. Germline V CDR1 and CDR2: SGHTA, FQGNSA. This CDR3 spans 13 amino acids. Between the trimmed V and J ends, which lost 5 bases and 2 bases, there was a span of 6 bases. The full variable domain, in which reference TRBV7-2 and TRBJ2-2 provide the parts outside the CDR3, is GAGVSQSPSNKVTEKGKDVELRCDPISGHTALYWYRQSLGQGLEFLIYFQGNSAPDKSGLPSDRFSAERTGGSVSTLTIQRTQQEDSAVYLCASSPSNTGELFFGEGSRLTVL.